A single T cell receptor (beta chain) is shown here with its context. Its specificity is unknown. The entry originates in a study of cytomegalovirus exposure and HLA in healthy donors. Background on the study: When about 400 donors were genotyped, 80% to 90% of them were found to fall in the Caucasian-associated ancestry cluster.

Both 60 Vbeta primers and 13 Jbeta primers went into the PCR. Sequencing used immunoSEQ multiplex PCR; TCRdb keeps in-frame clones, though not all of them. Of around 150,000 clones in the sample, roughly 70% were seen once. The germline V gene encodes CDR1 SGDLS and CDR2 YYNGEE. This CDR3 has 16 residues. Between the trimmed V and J ends, which lost 0 bases and 4 bases, there was a span of 14 bases. Findings and limits, study-wide: Specificity of three CMV-associated chains for CMV antigens was verified in vitro. Some TCR beta chains (over 150 of them) were listed as cytomegalovirus-associated. When a later analysis was performed, an Asian-associated ancestry cluster reportedly had fewer N-insertions than the approximately 680-donor mean.

What was sequenced was PBMCs. The sequence came from a woman in her forties in good health and CMV-seronegative. The rearrangement links TRBV9 to TRBJ1-3; D unresolved. The CDR3 spells CASSVDSRTGGNTIYF. CDR3 DNA: TGTGCCAGCAGCGTAGATTCGCGGACGGGAGGAAACACCATATATTTT. Complete variable domain (other parts from reference TRBV9 and TRBJ1-3): DSGVTQTPKHLITATGQRVTLRCSPRSGDLSVYWYQQSLDQGLQFLIQYYNGEERAKGNILERFSAQQFPDLHSELNLSSLELGDSALYFCASSVDSRTGGNTIYFGEGSWLTVV.